This TCR beta chain was captured in a study of T cells in Graves' hyperthyroidism and ophthalmopathy. Study outcomes and limitations: Peripheral blood also featured most of the thyroid clonotypes expanded above 0.001. Ophthalmopathy stood apart from stable hyperthyroidism in a 13 V-J model.

TCR beta CDR3 sequences were amplified from RNA transcripts. A first-round RT-PCR of the TCR CDR3 used the HTBI primer set. TCRdb processed the multiplex PCR reads anew with MiXCR; each CDR3 protein has one entry. Of hundreds of thousands of distinct CDR3 sequences listed, under 60% are singletons. About this clonotype itself: Its antigen is not identified.

No progression to ophthalmopathy during 18 months of follow-up defined stable disease. The TCR was taken from a young woman with Graves' hyperthyroidism. Input material: peripheral blood or thyroid tissue (not recorded which).

CDR3 residues: CATSDWDGEELFF. In nucleotides, the CDR3 is TGTGCCACCAGTGATTGGGACGGTGAGGAACTGTTTTTT. The rearrangement joins TRBV24-1 to TRBJ1-4; D might be TRBD1 (5 bases). The germline V and J ends were trimmed by 2 bases and 12 bases, with 12 bases remaining between them. This CDR3 comprises 13 residues. Germline values: CDR1 KGHDR, CDR2 SFDVKD.